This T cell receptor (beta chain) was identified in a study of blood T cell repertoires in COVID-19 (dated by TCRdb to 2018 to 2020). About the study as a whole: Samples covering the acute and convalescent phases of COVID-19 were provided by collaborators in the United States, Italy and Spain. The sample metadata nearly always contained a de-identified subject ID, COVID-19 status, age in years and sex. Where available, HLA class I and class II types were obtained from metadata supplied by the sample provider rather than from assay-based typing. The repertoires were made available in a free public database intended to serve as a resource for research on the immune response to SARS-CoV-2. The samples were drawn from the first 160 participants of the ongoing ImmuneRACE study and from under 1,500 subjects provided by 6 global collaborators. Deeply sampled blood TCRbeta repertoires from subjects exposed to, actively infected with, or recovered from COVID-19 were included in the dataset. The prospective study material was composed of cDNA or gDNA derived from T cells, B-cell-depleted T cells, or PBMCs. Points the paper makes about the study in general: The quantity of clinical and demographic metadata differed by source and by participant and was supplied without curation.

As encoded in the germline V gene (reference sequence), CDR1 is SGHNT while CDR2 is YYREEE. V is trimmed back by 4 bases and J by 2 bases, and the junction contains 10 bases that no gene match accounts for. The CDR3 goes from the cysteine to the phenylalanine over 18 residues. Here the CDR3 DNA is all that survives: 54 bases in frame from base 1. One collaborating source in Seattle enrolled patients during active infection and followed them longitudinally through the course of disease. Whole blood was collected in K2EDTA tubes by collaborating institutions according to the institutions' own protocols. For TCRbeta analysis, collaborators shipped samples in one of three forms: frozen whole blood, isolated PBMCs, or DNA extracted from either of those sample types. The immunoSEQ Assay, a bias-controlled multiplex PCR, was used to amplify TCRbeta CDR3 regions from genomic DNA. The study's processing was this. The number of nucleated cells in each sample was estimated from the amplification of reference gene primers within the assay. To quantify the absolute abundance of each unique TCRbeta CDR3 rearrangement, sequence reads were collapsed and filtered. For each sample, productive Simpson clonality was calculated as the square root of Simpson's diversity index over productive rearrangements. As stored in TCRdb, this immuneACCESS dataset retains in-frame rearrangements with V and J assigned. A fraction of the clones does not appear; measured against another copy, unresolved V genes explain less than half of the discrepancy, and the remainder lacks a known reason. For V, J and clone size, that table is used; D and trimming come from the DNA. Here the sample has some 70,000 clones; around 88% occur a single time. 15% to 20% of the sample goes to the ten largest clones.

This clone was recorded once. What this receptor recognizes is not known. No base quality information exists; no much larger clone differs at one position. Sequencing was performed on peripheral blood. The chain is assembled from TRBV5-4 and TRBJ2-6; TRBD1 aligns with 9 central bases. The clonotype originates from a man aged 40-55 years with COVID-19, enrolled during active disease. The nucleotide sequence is TGTGCCAGCAGCCGCTCGGGACAGGGATTCACTGGGGCCAACGTCCTGACTTTC. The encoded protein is CASSRSGQGFTGANVLTF.